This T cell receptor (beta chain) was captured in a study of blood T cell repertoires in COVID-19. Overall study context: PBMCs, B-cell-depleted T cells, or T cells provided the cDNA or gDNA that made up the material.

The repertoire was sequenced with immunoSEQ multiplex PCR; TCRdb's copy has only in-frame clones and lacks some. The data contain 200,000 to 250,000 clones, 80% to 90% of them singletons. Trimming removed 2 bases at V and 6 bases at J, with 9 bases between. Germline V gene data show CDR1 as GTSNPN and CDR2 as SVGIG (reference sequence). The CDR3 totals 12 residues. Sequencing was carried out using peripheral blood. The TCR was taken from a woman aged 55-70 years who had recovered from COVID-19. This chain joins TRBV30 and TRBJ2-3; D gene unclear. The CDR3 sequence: CAWSLIQDTQYF. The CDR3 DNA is TGTGCCTGGAGTCTGATCCAGGATACGCAGTATTTT.